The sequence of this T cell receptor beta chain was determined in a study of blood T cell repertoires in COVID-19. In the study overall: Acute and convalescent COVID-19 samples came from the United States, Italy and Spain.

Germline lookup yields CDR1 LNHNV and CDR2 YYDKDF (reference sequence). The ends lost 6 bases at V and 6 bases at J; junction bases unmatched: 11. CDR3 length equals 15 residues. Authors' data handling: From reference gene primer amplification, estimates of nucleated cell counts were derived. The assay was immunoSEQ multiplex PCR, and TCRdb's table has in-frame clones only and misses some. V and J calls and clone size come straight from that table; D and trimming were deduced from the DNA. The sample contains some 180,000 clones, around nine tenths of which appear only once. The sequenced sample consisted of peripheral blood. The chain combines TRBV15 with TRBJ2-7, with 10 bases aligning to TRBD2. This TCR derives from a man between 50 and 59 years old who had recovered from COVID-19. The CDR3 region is CATSPLLAGVSEQYF. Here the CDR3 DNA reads TGTGCCACCAGTCCCCTGCTAGCGGGAGTTTCCGAGCAGTACTTC.